A single sample gave rise to the 31 T cell receptor beta chains below, sequenced in a study of T cells expressing NK-cell markers. TCRdb derives one entry per CDR3 protein from the 5' RACE reads, leaving out DNA. This sample's table reports 400,000 to 500,000 distinct CDR3 sequences. The sample comprised blood T cells: a sorted CD56 or NKG2C T cell subset, CD4+ or CD8+ T cells, or bulk PBMC T cells (not recorded which). Source of these receptors: a woman between 18 and 70 years old in good health.

This sequence joins TRBV14 and TRBJ2-5; TCRdb outputs TRBD2, but without DNA this stays unchecked. The CDR3 spans 17 residues. Germline assignment: CDR1 SGHDN and CDR2 FVKESK. This chain's CDR3 is CASSHFPSGRYQETQYF.

The chain has TRBV7-8 and TRBJ1-5; with no DNA, the TCRdb D assignment of TRBD1 cannot be verified. Germline V gene sequence: CDR1 SGHVS, CDR2 FQNEAQ. The CDR3 is 15 amino acids. This CDR3 is CASSTRDSANQPQHF.

This rearrangement joins TRBV7-8 to TRBJ2-2. Germline lookup yields CDR1 SGHVS and CDR2 FQNEAQ. The CDR3 is 15 residues long. Here the CDR3 reads CASSLLRKNTGELFF.

The chain joins TRBV23-1 to TRBJ2-2; TCRdb reports TRBD1, a call that lacks DNA to check it against. TRBV23-1 is an open reading frame whose function is uncertain. The CDR3 is 13 amino acids. This CDR3 reads CASSHRGSGELFF.

The gene calls are TRBV6-2 or TRBV6-3 and TRBJ1-5; TCRdb designates TRBD1, a call that cannot be tested without DNA. Germline lookup yields CDR1 MNHEY and CDR2 SVGEGT. This CDR3 comprises 13 residues. The CDR3 here is CASSPRTGQPQHF.

V gene TRBV5-1 combines with J gene TRBJ2-3; TCRdb's D call of TRBD1 is untestable without DNA. The CDR3 is 14 residues long. The germline V gene has CDR1 SGHRS and CDR2 YFSETQ. CDR3 sequence reads: CASSAGQSTDTQYF.

V and J are TRBV6-5 and TRBJ1-1; with no DNA, the TCRdb D assignment of TRBD1 cannot be verified. Germline-derived CDR1 and CDR2 are MNHEY and SVGAGI. This CDR3 is built from 12 residues. The CDR3 spells CASSYSGRNAFF.

The J gene is TRBJ1-4, the V gene TRBV7-2. CDR1 is SGHTA, CDR2 FQGNSA, per germline. The CDR3 has 13 amino acids. The CDR3 sequence is CASSPFRGEKLFF.

CDR3 amino acids: CATSGGTSGRNEQFF. The genes are TRBV19 and TRBJ2-1; the TCRdb D gene call, TRBD2, has no DNA to confirm it. CDR3 length equals 15 residues. Per the germline V gene, CDR1 is LNHDA and CDR2 is SQIVND (reference sequence).

The rearrangement links TRBV9 to TRBJ2-3; checking the TCRdb D call of TRBD2 is not possible without DNA. The CDR3 spans 15 residues. Per the germline V gene, CDR1 is SGDLS and CDR2 is YYNGEE. Here the CDR3 reads CASTPGTTSTDMQYF.

This sequence joins TRBV6-1 and TRBJ2-1; no DNA is available, so the TRBD1 call from TCRdb remains unchecked. This CDR3 spans 15 amino acids. Germline CDR1 and CDR2: MNHNS and SASEGT. CDR3 protein: CASSQQGTGYNEQFF.

The chain employs TRBV7-2 and TRBJ2-1; the D call from TCRdb, TRBD2, cannot be confirmed without DNA. The germline gives CDR1 SGHTA, CDR2 FQGNSA. The CDR3 has 13 amino acids. CDR3 residues: CASSLVVAGLPFF.

V is TRBV4-2 and J is TRBJ2-7; TCRdb selects TRBD2, and the lack of DNA leaves this call unchecked. In germline, CDR1 is LGHNA, CDR2 YNFKEQ. CDR3 size: 15 residues. The CDR3 here is CASSQGGEAFNEQYF.

The rearrangement links TRBV7-9 to TRBJ2-5; TCRdb picks TRBD2, but there is no DNA to check that call. The CDR3 length is 15 residues. Germline V lookup: CDR1 SEHNR, CDR2 FQNEAQ (reference sequence). CDR3 sequence: CASTPPGTRGETQYF.

The chain links TRBV19 to TRBJ2-1; TCRdb gives TRBD2 as the D gene, but with no DNA this cannot be confirmed. The CDR3 has 15 amino acids. Germline V lookup: CDR1 LNHDA, CDR2 SQIVND (reference sequence). The CDR3 protein is CATQNPAVSYNEQFF.

The V call is TRBV7-8, the J call TRBJ2-5. The CDR3 contains 14 residues. Germline CDR1 reads SGHVS; CDR2 reads FQNEAQ. Here the CDR3 reads CASSLARVEETQYF.

The V gene is TRBV18, the J gene TRBJ1-5. The CDR3 contains 14 residues. CDR1 and CDR2 from the germline V gene are KGHSH and LQKENI. The CDR3 sequence: CASSGVFGNQPQHF.

The chain is built from TRBV7-6 and TRBJ1-6; TCRdb's D call of TRBD1 is untestable without DNA. The V gene's germline CDR1 is SGHVS and CDR2 FNYEAQ. The CDR3 loop spans 15 amino acids. The CDR3 spells CASSDGSGGNSPLHF.

V gene TRBV7-2 combines with J gene TRBJ2-3; checking the TCRdb D call of TRBD2 is not possible without DNA. Germline V gives CDR1 SGHTA, CDR2 FQGNSA. The CDR3 runs to 17 residues. CDR3 loop: CASSLVLAGGWTDTQYF.

The gene calls are TRBV20-1 and TRBJ2-7; the D call from TCRdb, TRBD2, cannot be confirmed without DNA. Germline loops: CDR1 DFQATT, CDR2 SNEGSKA (reference sequence). The CDR3 length is 13 residues. Here the CDR3 reads CSAPRAGGYEQYF.

CDR3 region: CASSLSGTGINEQYF. The chain combines TRBV28 with TRBJ2-7; the D gene TCRdb calls, TRBD1, cannot be checked with no DNA. Germline CDR1 and CDR2: MDHEN and SYDVKM. This CDR3 comprises 15 residues. Complete variable domain (other parts from reference TRBV28 and TRBJ2-7): DVKVTQSSRYLVKRTGEKVFLECVQDMDHENMFWYRQDPGLGLRLIYFSYDVKMKEKGDIPEGYSVSREKKERFSLILESASTNQTSMYLCASSLSGTGINEQYFGPGTRLTVT.

V is TRBV27 and J is TRBJ1-5; TCRdb names TRBD1, which stays unverified in the absence of DNA. Germline values: CDR1 MNHEY, CDR2 SMNVEV (reference sequence). The CDR3 consists of 12 residues. This CDR3 reads CASSRAGQPQHF.

The chain joins TRBV19 to TRBJ1-5; the D call of TRBD1 rests on TCRdb alone, since no DNA is present to check it. CDR1 LNHDA and CDR2 SQIVND come from the germline V gene (reference sequence). The CDR3 is made up of 18 amino acids. CDR3 amino acids: CASSIAPIQGYSNQPQHF.

The chain carries TRBV5-1 and TRBJ1-5. Germline V gives CDR1 SGHRS, CDR2 YFSETQ. The CDR3 spans 15 residues. CDR3 in amino acids: CASSLGPGPNQPQHF.

The genes are TRBV6-1 and TRBJ1-2; there is no DNA to check the TCRdb D call of TRBD1. From germline, CDR1 is MNHNS and CDR2 SASEGT. CDR3 length: 15 amino acids. This CDR3 reads CASETGEPLNYGYTF.

The CDR3: CASSRGLAGGPHEQYF. The V call is TRBV5-1, the J call TRBJ2-7; TCRdb reports TRBD2, a call that lacks DNA to check it against. The CDR3 sequence is 16 residues long. Germline CDR1 and CDR2: SGHRS and YFSETQ. The whole variable domain, remainder taken from reference TRBV5-1 and TRBJ2-7, is KAGVTQTPRYLIKTRGQQVTLSCSPISGHRSVSWYQQTPGQGLQFLFEYFSETQRNKGNFPGRFSGRQFSNSRSEMNVSTLELGDSALYLCASSRGLAGGPHEQYFGPGTRLTVT.

J is TRBJ2-7 and V is TRBV28; TCRdb's assignment of TRBD2 cannot be checked, as there is no DNA. There are 15 residues in the CDR3. Per germline, CDR1 MDHEN and CDR2 SYDVKM. CDR3 sequence: CASSIYEGSGYEQYF.

V and J are TRBV5-4 and TRBJ2-1; no DNA is available, so the TRBD1 call from TCRdb remains unchecked. Germline V CDR1 and CDR2: SGHNT, YYREEE (reference sequence). CDR3 size: 13 residues. The CDR3 is CASSPPRDNEQFF. The full variable domain, completed using reference TRBV5-4 and TRBJ2-1, is ETGVTQSPTHLIKTRGQQVTLRCSSQSGHNTVSWYQQALGQGPQFIFQYYREEENGRGNFPPRFSGLQFPNYSSELNVNALELDDSALYLCASSPPRDNEQFFGPGTRLTVL.

The chain carries TRBV4-3 and TRBJ2-1. This CDR3 is 15 amino acids long. The V gene's germline CDR1 is LGHNA and CDR2 YSLEER. CDR3 sequence reads: CASSLQGNSYNEQFF.

This chain joins TRBV9 and TRBJ2-1; without DNA, the TCRdb call of TRBD1 cannot be checked. The CDR3 is made up of 15 amino acids. Germline V CDR1 and CDR2: SGDLS, YYNGEE. CDR3 loop: CASSVSSGAEGEQFF.

V and J are TRBV9 and TRBJ2-5; with no DNA, the TCRdb D assignment of TRBD2 cannot be verified. Germline assignment: CDR1 SGDLS and CDR2 YYNGEE. The CDR3 runs to 14 residues. This CDR3 reads CASSVGGSQETQYF.